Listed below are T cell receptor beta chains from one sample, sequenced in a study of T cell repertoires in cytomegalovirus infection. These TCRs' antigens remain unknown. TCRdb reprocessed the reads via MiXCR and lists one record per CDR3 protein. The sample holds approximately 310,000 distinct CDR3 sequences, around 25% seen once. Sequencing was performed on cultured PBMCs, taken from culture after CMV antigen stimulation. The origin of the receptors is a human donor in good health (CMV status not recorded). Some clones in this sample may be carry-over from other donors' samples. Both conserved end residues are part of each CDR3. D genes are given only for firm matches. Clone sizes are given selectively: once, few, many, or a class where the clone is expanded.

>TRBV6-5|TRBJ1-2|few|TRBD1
TGTGCCAGCAGTTACTCGGGGACAGGGGGCTATGGCTACACCTTC
CASSYSGTGGYGYTF
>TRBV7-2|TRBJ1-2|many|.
TGTGCCAGCAGCTTAGCCCGGGCGGCTCTGGACTATGGCTACACCTTC
CASSLARAALDYGYTF
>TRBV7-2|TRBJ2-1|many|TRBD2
TGTGCCAGCAGCTTAGAGACTAGCGCGAGTGAGCAGTTCTTC
CASSLETSASEQFF
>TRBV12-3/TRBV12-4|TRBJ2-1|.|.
TGTGCCAGCAGTTTAGGGGGGACCAGGGCCTACAATGAGCAGTTCTTC
CASSLGGTRAYNEQFF
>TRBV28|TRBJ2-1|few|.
TGTGCCAGCAGTTTAGGGGGCCCCAGTTTAATGAATGAGCAGTTCTTC
CASSLGGPSLMNEQFF
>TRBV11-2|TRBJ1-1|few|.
TGTGCCAGCAGCTTAGTTGGCCCGTTGAACACTGAAGCTTTCTTT
CASSLVGPLNTEAFF
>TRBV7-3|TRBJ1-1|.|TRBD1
TGTGCCAGCAGCTTGGGACAGGGGGCTGAAGCTTTCTTT
CASSLGQGAEAFF
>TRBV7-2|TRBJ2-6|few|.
TGTGCCAGCAGCTTAACTCTCTCTGGGGCCAACGTCCTGACTTTC
CASSLTLSGANVLTF
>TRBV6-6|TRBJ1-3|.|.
TGTGCCAGCCTAAGATTGGACACCGGAAACACCATATATTTT
CASLRLDTGNTIYF
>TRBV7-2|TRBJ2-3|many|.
TGTGCCAGCAGCTTACCGCGGAGCTACACAGATACGCAGTATTTT
CASSLPRSYTDTQYF
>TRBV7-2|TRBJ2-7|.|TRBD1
TGTGCCAGCAGCTCCCAACAGGGGACCTACGAGCAGTACTTC
CASSSQQGTYEQYF
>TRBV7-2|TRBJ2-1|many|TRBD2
TGTGCCAGCAGCCAGAGGGCACGAGCGGGGGGCTACAATGAGCAGTTCTTC
CASSQRARAGGYNEQFF
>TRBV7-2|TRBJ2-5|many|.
TGTGCCAGCGGGGGCCTTCAGCCGCGAGAGACCCAGTACTTC
CASGGLQPRETQYF
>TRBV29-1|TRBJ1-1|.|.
TGCAGCGTCCAAGTATTCGGGGCAACCCGAAGGGGAGAAGCTTTCTTT
CSVQVFGATRRGEAFF
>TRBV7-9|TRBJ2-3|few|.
TGTGCCAGCAGCTTGGAGGGGGTAGGAGATACGCAGTATTTT
CASSLEGVGDTQYF